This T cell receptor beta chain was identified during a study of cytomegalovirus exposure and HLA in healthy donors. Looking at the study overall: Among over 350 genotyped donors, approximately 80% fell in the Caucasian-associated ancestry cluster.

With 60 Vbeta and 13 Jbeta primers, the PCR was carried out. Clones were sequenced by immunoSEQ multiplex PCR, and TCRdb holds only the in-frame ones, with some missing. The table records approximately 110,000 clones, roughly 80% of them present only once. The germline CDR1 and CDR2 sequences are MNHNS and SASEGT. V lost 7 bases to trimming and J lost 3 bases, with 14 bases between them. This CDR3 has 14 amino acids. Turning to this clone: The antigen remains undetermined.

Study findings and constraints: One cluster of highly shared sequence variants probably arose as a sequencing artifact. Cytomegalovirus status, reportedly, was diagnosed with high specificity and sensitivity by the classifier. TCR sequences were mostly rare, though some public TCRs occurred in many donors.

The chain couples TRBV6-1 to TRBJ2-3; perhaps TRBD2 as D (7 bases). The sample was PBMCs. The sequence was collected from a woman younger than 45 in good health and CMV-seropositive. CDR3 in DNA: TGTGCCAGCACATTCGCGGGGGCTACAGATACGCAGTATTTT. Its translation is CASTFAGATDTQYF.